What follows is one TCR beta chain and its context. In the original processing: Reference gene primer amplification yielded estimated nucleated cell counts. TCRdb's copy holds only in-frame clones and misses some; the assay was immunoSEQ multiplex PCR. That table is the source of V, J and clone size, and D and trimming were worked out from the DNA. In the table there are fewer than 250,000 clones, around 87% of which are singletons. The CDR3 has 14 residues. From germline, CDR1 is MDHEN and CDR2 SYDVKM. The junction had 12 bases not matched to a gene; V was cut back by 5 bases and J by 10 bases. The sample is drawn from a study of blood T cell repertoires in COVID-19. Looking at the study overall: Spain, Italy and the United States supplied samples that represented acute and convalescent COVID-19.

V and J are TRBV28 and TRBJ2-5; TRBD2 agrees at 8 bases. Sample: PBMCs or T cells enriched from blood (not recorded which). The receptor comes from a man aged 25-40 years in a cohort exposed to, infected with or recovered from COVID-19 (not recorded which). CDR3 residues: CASSPTSGRRDQYF. DNA of the CDR3: TGTGCCAGCAGTCCCACAAGCGGGAGAAGGGACCAGTACTTC.